This T cell receptor (beta chain) was sequenced for a study of cytomegalovirus exposure and HLA in healthy donors. Findings and caveats of the study: The listing of roughly 160 TCR beta chains classed them as cytomegalovirus-associated.

The germline V gene encodes CDR1 MDHEN and CDR2 SYDVKM. This CDR3 has 16 residues. V lost 1 base to trimming and J lost 0 bases, with 9 bases between them. This clone has only a few counts. What it recognizes is unknown. Use of 60 Vbeta and 13 Jbeta primers characterized the PCR. Clones were read by immunoSEQ multiplex PCR, and TCRdb kept only the in-frame ones, dropping some. The sample lists about 90,000 clones, 60% to 85% seen once, with around 2% in the top ten. The sequencing input was PBMCs. The chain couples TRBV28 to TRBJ1-4; tentatively, D is TRBD1 (6 bases). This TCR came from a boy under 18 in good health and CMV-seronegative. This chain's CDR3 is CASSLYGTPTNEKLFF. CDR3 nucleotide sequence: TGTGCCAGCAGTTTATATGGGACACCAACTAATGAAAAACTGTTTTTT. Using reference TRBV28 and TRBJ1-4 for the parts outside the CDR3, the full variable domain is DVKVTQSSRYLVKRTGEKVFLECVQDMDHENMFWYRQDPGLGLRLIYFSYDVKMKEKGDIPEGYSVSREKKERFSLILESASTNQTSMYLCASSLYGTPTNEKLFFGSGTQLSVL.